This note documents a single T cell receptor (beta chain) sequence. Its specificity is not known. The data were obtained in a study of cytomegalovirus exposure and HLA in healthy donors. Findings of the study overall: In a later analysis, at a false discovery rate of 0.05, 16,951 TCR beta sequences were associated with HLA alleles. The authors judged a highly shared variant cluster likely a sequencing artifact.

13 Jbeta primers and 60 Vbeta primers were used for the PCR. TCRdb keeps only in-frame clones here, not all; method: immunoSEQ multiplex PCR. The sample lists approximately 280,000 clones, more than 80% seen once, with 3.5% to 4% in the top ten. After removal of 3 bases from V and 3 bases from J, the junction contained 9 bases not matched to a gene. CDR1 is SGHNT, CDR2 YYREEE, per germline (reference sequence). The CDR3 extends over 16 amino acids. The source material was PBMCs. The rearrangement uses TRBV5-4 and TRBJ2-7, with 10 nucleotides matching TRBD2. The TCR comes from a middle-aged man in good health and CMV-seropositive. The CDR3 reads CASSSPSSGRNYEQYF. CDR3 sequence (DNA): TGTGCCAGCAGCTCGCCCTCTAGCGGGAGAAACTACGAGCAGTACTTC.